These 19 T cell receptor beta chains originate from one sample sequenced in a study of T cells after yellow fever vaccination. MiXCR, run by TCRdb on the 5' RACE reads, gives a single entry per CDR3 protein. This sample has some 560,000 distinct CDR3 sequences, with less than 20% found just once. The material was PBMCs, obtained around 5 days after the first yellow fever vaccination. The receptors derive from a man younger than 35 who received the YFV17D yellow fever vaccine.

V usage is TRBV6-2 or TRBV6-3 and J usage is TRBJ2-7; the match to TRBD1 covers 8 bases. This CDR3 spans 15 amino acids. V dropped 3 bases and J dropped 5; count of bases not matched to a gene: 9. The germline gives CDR1 MNHEY, CDR2 SVGEGT. Here the CDR3 reads CASSYLDRGGDEQYF. DNA for the CDR3: TGTGCCAGCAGTTATTTAGACAGGGGCGGCGACGAGCAGTACTTC.

The genes are TRBV3-1 and TRBJ2-1; 7 positions match TRBD1. The V and J ends lost 4 bases and 5 bases, in that order; junction bases with no gene match: 8. The CDR3 runs 15 residues. The germline gives CDR1 LGHDT, CDR2 YNNKEL (reference sequence). CDR3: CASSRWDRLNNEQFF. CDR3 coding DNA: TGTGCCAGCAGCCGTTGGGACAGATTGAACAATGAGCAGTTCTTC.

This chain joins TRBV7-2 and TRBJ2-7; possible D gene TRBD2, 5 bases. The V end lost 5 bases, the J end lost 4 bases, and 12 bases lay between the germline ends. The CDR3 consists of 13 residues. CDR1 SGHTA and CDR2 FQGNSA come from the germline V gene. CDR3 residues: CASSDYPTYEQYF. Written as DNA, the CDR3 is TGTGCCAGCAGCGACTATCCGACTTACGAGCAGTACTTC.

Only a few counts were recorded for this clonotype. The chain couples TRBV4-2 to TRBJ2-1; perhaps TRBD2 as D (6 bases). The V gene's germline CDR1 is LGHNA and CDR2 YNFKEQ. This CDR3 contains 16 residues. The V end was cut by 1 base, the J end by 7 bases, with 17 bases between. CDR3 nucleotides: TGTGCCAGCAGCCAAGGGGGGACTCTATCGGGGAATGAGCAGTTCTTC. It codes for CASSQGGTLSGNEQFF.

The chain is built from TRBV14 and TRBJ1-6; D ambiguous. Germline V gene lookup returns CDR1 SGHDN and CDR2 FVKESK. V lost 3 bases to trimming and J lost 11 bases, with 20 bases between them. This CDR3 comprises 16 residues. CDR3 sequence (DNA): TGTGCCAGCAGCCAGATCCTGACCGCGAAAGGACCACCCCTCCACTTT. It yields the protein CASSQILTAKGPPLHF.

This chain connects TRBV29-1 to TRBJ2-5; no clear D gene. Trimming removed 3 bases at V and 0 bases at J, with 14 bases between. CDR1 is SQVTM and CDR2 is ANQGSEA in the germline V gene. The CDR3 totals 15 residues. The CDR3 coding sequence is TGCAGCGTTGAGTTCCCCACAAAGTACCAAGAGACCCAGTACTTC. Residues: CSVEFPTKYQETQYF.

J is TRBJ2-1 and V is TRBV7-6, with D possibly being TRBD2 (6 bases). V lost 2 bases to trimming and J lost 3 bases, with 8 bases between them. The CDR3 extends over 14 amino acids. CDR1 SGHVS and CDR2 FNYEAQ come from the germline V gene. CDR3 region: CASSLRRDYNEQFF. The CDR3 DNA reads as TGTGCCAGCAGCTTACGGCGGGACTACAATGAGCAGTTCTTC.

With regard to this clonotype: Given a much more abundant clone one base away, this may be a read error. The chain carries TRBV29-1 and TRBJ1-1, with D hard to call. V was cut by 2 bases and J by 1 base, with 5 bases left in between. From germline, CDR1 is SQVTM and CDR2 ANQGSEA. The CDR3 length is 12 residues. CDR3 coding DNA: TGCAGCGTTGAAAACGGGAACACTGAAGCTTTCTTT. It encodes CSVENGNTEAFF.

This clonotype was seen a few times. This CDR3 is CASSSGQGSGGTDTQYF. The CDR3 DNA reads TGTGCCAGCAGCTCCGGTCAGGGGAGTGGTGGCACAGATACGCAGTATTTT. The J gene is TRBJ2-3, the V gene TRBV7-2; possibly TRBD1 for D (6 bases). Germline loops: CDR1 SGHTA, CDR2 FQGNSA. The CDR3 totals 17 residues. V shed 4 bases and J shed 1 base, with 18 bases lying between them. The full variable domain, rest sourced from reference TRBV7-2 and TRBJ2-3, is GAGVSQSPSNKVTEKGKDVELRCDPISGHTALYWYRQSLGQGLEFLIYFQGNSAPDKSGLPSDRFSAERTGGSVSTLTIQRTQQEDSAVYLCASSSGQGSGGTDTQYFGPGTRLTVL.

CDR3 residues: CASSLIPATDTQYF. Written as DNA, the CDR3 is TGTGCCAGCAGCTTGATCCCAGCGACAGATACGCAGTATTTT. This chain links TRBV11-2 with TRBJ2-3, with no clear D. CDR1 and CDR2 from the germline V gene are SGHAT and FQNNGV. The CDR3 has 14 residues. The V gene lost 3 bases and the J gene lost 3 bases, with 10 bases spanning the gap.

This clonotype was observed a few times. The chain has TRBV7-6 and TRBJ2-1; 7 nucleotides agree with TRBD2. V was pared by 5 bases and J by 10 bases, with 14 bases of the junction left unmatched. Per the germline V gene, CDR1 is SGHVS and CDR2 is FNYEAQ. This CDR3 spans 15 amino acids. The CDR3 nucleotides read TGTGCCAGCAGCCCCTTAGAGCACGCGGGGGTGGAGCAGTTCTTC. Its translation is CASSPLEHAGVEQFF.

This clonotype was observed a few times. The CDR3 is CASSGRGLGTGELFF. Written as DNA, the CDR3 is TGTGCCAGCAGCGGCAGGGGGCTGGGTACCGGGGAGCTGTTTTTT. The V and J genes are TRBV9 and TRBJ2-2; TRBD1 matches 8 bases. The J segment lost 5 bases and the V segment lost 3 bases, leaving 6 bases of the junction unmatched. CDR1 is SGDLS and CDR2 is YYNGEE in the germline V gene. The CDR3 extends over 15 amino acids.

The rearrangement uses TRBV7-9 and TRBJ2-7, with 9 bases matching TRBD2. The CDR3 covers 15 residues. J was trimmed by 2 bases and V by 4 bases; bases with no gene match: 6. CDR1 and CDR2 (germline): SEHNR, FQNEAQ (reference sequence). The CDR3 nucleotides are TGTGCCAGCAGCTCGGGACTAGCTGTCCCCTACGAGCAGTACTTC. Its translation is CASSSGLAVPYEQYF.

This clonotype appeared a few times. One end of the junction varies from germline; a read error may be responsible. This chain links TRBV23-1 with TRBJ2-1; TRBD2 matches 12 bases. TRBV23-1 is sorted into the ORF group, with uncertain function. This CDR3 comprises 16 residues. CDR3 DNA sequence: TGCGCCAGCAGCCAATACTCTAGCGGGGGGGCCTATGAGCAGTTCTTC. It specifies CASSQYSSGGAYEQFF.

This clonotype has only a few counts. V gene TRBV12-3 or TRBV12-4 combines with J gene TRBJ2-6; 8 bases map to TRBD1. V was clipped by 5 bases and J by 0 bases; unmatched bases: 6. The CDR3 contains 17 residues. The CDR3, as DNA: TGTGCCAGCAGTCCCGGGACAGGTAACTCTGGGGCCAACGTCCTGACTTTC. Residues: CASSPGTGNSGANVLTF.

Here the CDR3 DNA reads TGTGCCAGCAGTATCGAATCGAGGAGCAATCAGCCCCAGCATTTT. Translating it yields CASSIESRSNQPQHF. The J gene is TRBJ1-5, the V gene TRBV12-3 or TRBV12-4; D call uncertain. The CDR3 runs to 15 residues. The V gene lost 5 bases and the J gene lost 1 base, with 12 bases spanning the gap.

CDR3 residues: CASGRTGSTNEKLFF. The CDR3 coding sequence is TGTGCCAGCGGGCGGACAGGATCAACTAATGAAAAACTGTTTTTT. V usage is TRBV7-2 and J usage is TRBJ1-4, with 7 bases matching TRBD1. CDR1 SGHTA and CDR2 FQGNSA come from the germline V gene. The CDR3 loop spans 15 amino acids. V lost 8 bases to trimming and J lost 0 bases; unmatched junction nucleotides: 6.

This clonotype showed up just a few times. The chain joins TRBV20-1 to TRBJ1-6, with D tentatively TRBD1 (6 bases). This CDR3 spans 17 amino acids. CDR1 is DFQATT, CDR2 SNEGSKA, per germline (reference sequence). Trimming took off 3 bases at V and 0 bases at J, with 15 bases between the two ends. CDR3 loop: CSARRGEGGSYNSPLHF. The CDR3 region has the DNA TGCAGTGCTAGGAGAGGAGAGGGGGGCTCCTATAATTCACCCCTCCACTTT.

This clonotype was observed at least ten times. The V and J genes are TRBV5-1 and TRBJ1-1; D may be TRBD1 (6 bases). CDR1 SGHRS and CDR2 YFSETQ come from the germline V gene. CDR3 length: 14 amino acids. Trimming removed 2 bases at V and 2 bases at J, with 10 bases between. The CDR3 spells CASSFQGPNTEAFF. DNA for the CDR3: TGCGCCAGCAGCTTTCAGGGGCCCAACACTGAAGCTTTCTTT.